The 12 T cell receptor beta chains listed next were all sequenced from one sample in a study of identical twins. TCRdb analysed the 5' RACE reads with MiXCR anew, one entry per CDR3 protein. The sample has approximately 670,000 distinct CDR3 sequences, 5.5% to 7.5% seen once. Sequencing used naive T cells sorted from blood. These receptors were obtained from a man younger than 30 in good health.

With regard to this clonotype: A much larger clone sits a single nucleotide away, making a read error possible. This CDR3 is missing its conserved last phenylalanine or tryptophan, likely due to a read error. The rearrangement uses TRBV7-2 and TRBJ2-1; possible D gene TRBD1, 6 bases. The V end lost 11 bases, the J end lost 3 bases, and 11 bases lay between the germline ends. The CDR3 sequence is 12 residues long. Germline CDR1 and CDR2: SGHTA and FQGNSA. The DNA of the CDR3 is TGTGCCGAGGTAGGGGGCTACAATGAGCAGTTCGTC. This codes for CAEVGGYNEQFV.

This clonotype was seen many times. The V gene is TRBV5-1, the J gene TRBJ2-7; the match to TRBD1 covers 9 bases. The germline V gene encodes CDR1 SGHRS and CDR2 YFSETQ. The CDR3 runs to 16 residues. Unmatched junction bases numbered 8, after V lost 0 bases and J lost 4 bases. The CDR3 DNA sequence: TGCGCCAGCAGCTTGGCTATCGACAGGGGGAGGTACGAGCAGTACTTC. Translated, it gives CASSLAIDRGRYEQYF.

The table lists this clonotype with a few counts. The chain carries TRBV27 and TRBJ2-1; 7 bases line up with TRBD2. After removal of 4 bases from V and 2 bases from J, the junction contained 5 bases not matched to a gene. CDR1 and CDR2 from the germline V gene are MNHEY and SMNVEV (reference sequence). The CDR3 sequence is 15 residues long. The CDR3 reads CASSSTGLAYNEQFF. DNA of the CDR3: TGTGCCAGCAGTTCTACAGGACTAGCCTACAATGAGCAGTTCTTC.

This clonotype has at least ten counts. The chain is built from TRBV6-5 and TRBJ2-4, with a tentative D call TRBD1 (5 bases). This CDR3 contains 14 residues. The germline V gene encodes CDR1 MNHEY and CDR2 SVGAGI. The ends were cut back, 7 bases at V and 0 bases at J, with 10 bases in the middle. The CDR3 DNA reads as TGTGCCAGCACTTCAGGGATAGCCAAAAACATTCAGTACTTC. Its protein product is CASTSGIAKNIQYF.

This clonotype was picked up a small number of times. The chain uses TRBV7-9 and TRBJ1-4; 7 bases are a match to TRBD1. The CDR3 runs to 15 residues. CDR1 and CDR2 (germline): SEHNR, FQNEAQ (reference sequence). Trimming at V came to 5 bases and at J to 0 bases, leaving 3 bases not matched to a gene. CDR3 protein: CASSNQGATNEKLFF. Here the CDR3 DNA reads TGTGCCAGCAGCAACCAGGGGGCAACTAATGAAAAACTGTTTTTT.

The chain has TRBV5-1 and TRBJ2-5; TRBD1 is a possible D gene (5 bases). Germline CDR1 SGHRS, CDR2 YFSETQ. V lost 0 bases and J 2 bases, leaving 8 bases between the germline ends. CDR3 size: 14 residues. The CDR3 DNA follows: TGCGCCAGCAGCTTGGAGACAGCACAAGAGACCCAGTACTTC. The encoded protein is CASSLETAQETQYF.

This clonotype was seen a few times. The chain employs TRBV11-2 and TRBJ2-7; the match to TRBD2 covers 7 bases. The CDR3 contains 16 residues. Germline values: CDR1 SGHAT, CDR2 FQNNGV. J was trimmed by 3 bases and V by 1 base; bases with no gene match: 9. This CDR3 is CASSLGRRESDYEQYF. The CDR3 DNA reads TGTGCCAGCAGCTTAGGACGGCGGGAGTCTGACTACGAGCAGTACTTC.

J is TRBJ2-2 and V is TRBV20-1, with a possible D match to TRBD2 (6 bases). V was cut by 2 bases and J by 5 bases, with 9 bases left in between. Germline V gene lookup returns CDR1 DFQATT and CDR2 SNEGSKA (reference sequence). CDR3 length: 13 residues. The CDR3 loop is CSARQEGTGELFF. CDR3 bases: TGCAGTGCTAGACAGGAGGGGACCGGGGAGCTGTTTTTT.

There are a few counts of this clonotype. V usage is TRBV6-5 and J usage is TRBJ1-2; D is unresolved. The V end was cut by 3 bases, the J end by 0 bases, with 11 bases between. Germline values: CDR1 MNHEY, CDR2 SVGAGI. The CDR3 contains 15 residues. For the CDR3, the DNA is TGTGCCAGCAGTTATTTGGGTTTAGCTAACTATGGCTACACCTTC. Translated, it gives CASSYLGLANYGYTF.

This clonotype was seen ten or more times. This chain uses TRBV30 with TRBJ2-4; D gene ambiguous. The CDR3 has 14 residues. Trimming cost V 2 bases and J 0 bases, with 8 bases left between them. In germline, CDR1 is GTSNPN, CDR2 SVGIG (reference sequence). CDR3 loop: CAWSSNLAKNIQYF. Here the CDR3 DNA reads TGTGCCTGGAGTAGTAACCTAGCCAAAAACATTCAGTACTTC. Full variable domain (outside the CDR3, taken from reference TRBV30 and TRBJ2-4): SQTIHQWPATLVQPVGSPLSLECTVEGTSNPNLYWYRQAAGRGLQLLFYSVGIGQISSEVPQNLSASRPQDRQFILSSKKLLLSDSGFYLCAWSSNLAKNIQYFGAGTRLSVL.

This clonotype appeared a few times. V gene TRBV5-5 combines with J gene TRBJ2-7; D gene ambiguous. V was cut by 4 bases and J by 5 bases, with 7 bases left in between. The CDR3 extends over 11 amino acids. The germline CDR1 and CDR2 sequences are SGHKS and YYEKEE (reference sequence). CDR3 DNA: TGTGCCAGCAGCAGTGATCACGAGCAGTACGTC. Encoded protein: CASSSDHEQYV.

The chain links TRBV11-2 to TRBJ2-5, with D possibly being TRBD1 (6 bases). Trimming stripped 5 bases from V and 3 bases from J, with 19 bases between. Looked up from germline, CDR1 is SGHAT and CDR2 is FQNNGV. This CDR3 contains 16 residues. The CDR3 DNA is TGTGCCAGCAGCCCCCCCGGTGGGGGACAAAAAGAGACCCAGTACTTC. Residues: CASSPPGGGQKETQYF.